This TCR beta chain derives from a study of blood T cell repertoires in COVID-19. Whole-study context: Nucleic acid was either cDNA or gDNA, and it came from T cells, B-cell-depleted T cells, or PBMCs.

Original analysis: Scientists estimated how many nucleated cells there were by amplifying reference gene primers. Profiled with immunoSEQ multiplex PCR; TCRdb holds only in-frame clones, not every one. The V and J calls and clone size are taken from that table; D and trimming were inferred from the DNA. The table lists tens of thousands of clones, approximately 91% of them singletons. The CDR3 is 15 residues long. With V trimmed by 6 bases and J by 4 bases, 6 bases remained unmatched. Germline assignment: CDR1 MNHEY and CDR2 SVGAGI. This chain uses TRBV6-5 with TRBJ2-1; 10 positions match TRBD2. This sequence was found in a man in his sixties with active COVID-19. The source material was peripheral blood. The CDR3 protein is CASRQAGGNYNEQFF. CDR3 nucleotides: TGTGCCAGCAGGCAAGCGGGAGGGAATTACAATGAGCAGTTCTTC.